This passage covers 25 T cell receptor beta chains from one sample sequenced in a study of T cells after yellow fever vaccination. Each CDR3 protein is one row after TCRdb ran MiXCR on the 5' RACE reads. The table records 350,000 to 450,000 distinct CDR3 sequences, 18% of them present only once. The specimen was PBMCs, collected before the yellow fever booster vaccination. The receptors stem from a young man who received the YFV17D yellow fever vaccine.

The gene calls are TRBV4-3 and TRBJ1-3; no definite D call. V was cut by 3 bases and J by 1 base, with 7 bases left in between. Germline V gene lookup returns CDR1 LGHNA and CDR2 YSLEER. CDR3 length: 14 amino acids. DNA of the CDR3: TGCGCCAGCAGCCAGACCCTTTCTGGAAACACCATATATTTT. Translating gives CASSQTLSGNTIYF.

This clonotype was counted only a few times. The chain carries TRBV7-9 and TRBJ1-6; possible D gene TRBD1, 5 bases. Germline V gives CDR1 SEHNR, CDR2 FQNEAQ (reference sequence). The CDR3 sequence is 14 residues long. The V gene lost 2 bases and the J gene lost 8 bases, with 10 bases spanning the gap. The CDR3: CASSLPDRYSPLHF. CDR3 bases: TGTGCCAGCAGCTTACCAGACAGATATTCACCCCTCCACTTT.

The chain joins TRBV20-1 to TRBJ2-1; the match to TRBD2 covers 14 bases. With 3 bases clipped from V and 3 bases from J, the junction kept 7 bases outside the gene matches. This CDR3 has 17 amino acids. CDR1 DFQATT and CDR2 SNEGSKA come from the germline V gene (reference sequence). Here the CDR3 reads CSASWPGTSGGYNEQFF. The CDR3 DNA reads TGCAGTGCTAGTTGGCCGGGGACTAGCGGGGGCTACAATGAGCAGTTCTTC.

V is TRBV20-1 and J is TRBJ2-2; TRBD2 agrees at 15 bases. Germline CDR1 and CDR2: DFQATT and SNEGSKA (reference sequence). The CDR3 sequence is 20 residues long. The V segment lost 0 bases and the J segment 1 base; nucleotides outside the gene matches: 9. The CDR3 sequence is CSARDLLGLAGGENTGELFF. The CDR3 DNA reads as TGCAGTGCTAGAGATCTTTTGGGACTAGCGGGGGGCGAGAACACCGGGGAGCTGTTTTTT.

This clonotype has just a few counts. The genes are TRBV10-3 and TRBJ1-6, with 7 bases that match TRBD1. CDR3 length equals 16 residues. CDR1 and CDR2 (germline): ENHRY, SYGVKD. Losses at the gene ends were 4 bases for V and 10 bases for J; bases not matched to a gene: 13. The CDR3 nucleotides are TGTGCCATCAGTGGTTTAGCAGGGGGTCTCGGGTCACCCCTCCACTTT. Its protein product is CAISGLAGGLGSPLHF.

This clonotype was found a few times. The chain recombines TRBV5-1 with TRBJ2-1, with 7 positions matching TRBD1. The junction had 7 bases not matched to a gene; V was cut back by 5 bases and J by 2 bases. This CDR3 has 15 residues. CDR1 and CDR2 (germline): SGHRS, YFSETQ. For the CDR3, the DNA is TGCGCCAGCAGACAGACAGGGTCGGCCTACAATGAGCAGTTCTTC. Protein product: CASRQTGSAYNEQFF.

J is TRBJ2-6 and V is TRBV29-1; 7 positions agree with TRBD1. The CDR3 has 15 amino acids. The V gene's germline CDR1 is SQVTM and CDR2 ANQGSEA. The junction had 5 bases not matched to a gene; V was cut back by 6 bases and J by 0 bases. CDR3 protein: CSVQTGYSGANVLTF. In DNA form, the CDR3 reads TGCAGCGTGCAGACAGGGTACTCTGGGGCCAACGTCCTGACTTTC.

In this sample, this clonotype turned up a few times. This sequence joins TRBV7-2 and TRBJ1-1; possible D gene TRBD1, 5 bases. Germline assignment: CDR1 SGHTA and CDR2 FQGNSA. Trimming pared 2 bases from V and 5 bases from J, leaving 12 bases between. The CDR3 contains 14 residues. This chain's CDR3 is CASSLIRGETEAFF. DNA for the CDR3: TGTGCCAGCAGCTTAATTCGGGGGGAAACTGAAGCTTTCTTT.

CDR3 DNA sequence: TGTGCCAGCAGCCCCTCGGTGGGACGAGAGAAGCATTTT. Its translation: CASSPSVGREKHF. V gene TRBV3-1 combines with J gene TRBJ1-5; tentatively, D is TRBD1 (5 bases). The CDR3 runs 13 residues. Trimming stripped 4 bases from V and 14 bases from J, with 18 bases between. Germline CDR1 LGHDT, CDR2 YNNKEL (reference sequence).

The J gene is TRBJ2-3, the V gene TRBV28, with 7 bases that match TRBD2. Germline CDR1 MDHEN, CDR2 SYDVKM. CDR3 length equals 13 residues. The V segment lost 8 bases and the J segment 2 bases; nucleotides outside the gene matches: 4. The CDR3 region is CASRDYLTDTQYF. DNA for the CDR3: TGTGCCAGCCGGGACTACCTCACAGATACGCAGTATTTT.

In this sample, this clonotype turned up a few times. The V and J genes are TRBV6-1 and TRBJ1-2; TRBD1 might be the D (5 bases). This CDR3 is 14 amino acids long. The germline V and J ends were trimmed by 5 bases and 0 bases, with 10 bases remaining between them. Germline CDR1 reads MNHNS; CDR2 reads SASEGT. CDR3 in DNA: TGTGCCAGCAGTATCGGGGACCCTAACTATGGCTACACCTTC. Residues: CASSIGDPNYGYTF.

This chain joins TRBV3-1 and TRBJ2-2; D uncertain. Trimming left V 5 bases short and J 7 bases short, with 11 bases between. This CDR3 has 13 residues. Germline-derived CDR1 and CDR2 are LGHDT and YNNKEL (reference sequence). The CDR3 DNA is TGTGCCAGCAGCTATGGGCTGATCGGGGAGCTGTTTTTT. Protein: CASSYGLIGELFF.

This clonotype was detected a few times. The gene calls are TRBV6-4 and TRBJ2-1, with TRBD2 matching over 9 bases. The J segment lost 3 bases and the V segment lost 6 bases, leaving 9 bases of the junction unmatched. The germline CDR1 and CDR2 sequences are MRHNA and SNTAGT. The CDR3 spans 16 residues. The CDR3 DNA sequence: TGTGCCAGCAGCGATTGGGCTAGCGGGGACTACAATGAGCAGTTCTTC. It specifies CASSDWASGDYNEQFF.

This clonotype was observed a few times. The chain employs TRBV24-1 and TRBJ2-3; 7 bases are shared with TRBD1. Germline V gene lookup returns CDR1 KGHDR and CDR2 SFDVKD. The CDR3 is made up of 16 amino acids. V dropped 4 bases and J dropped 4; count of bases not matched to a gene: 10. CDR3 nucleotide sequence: TGTGCCACCAGTGACGGCCGACAGGGAGTTGCAGATACGCAGTATTTT. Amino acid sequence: CATSDGRQGVADTQYF.

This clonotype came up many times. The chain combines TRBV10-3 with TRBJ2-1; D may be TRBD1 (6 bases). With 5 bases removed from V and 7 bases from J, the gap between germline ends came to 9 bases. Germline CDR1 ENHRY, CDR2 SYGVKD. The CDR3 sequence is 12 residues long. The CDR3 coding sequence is TGTGCCATCAGTTTAGACAGGAATGAGCAGTTCTTC. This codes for CAISLDRNEQFF.

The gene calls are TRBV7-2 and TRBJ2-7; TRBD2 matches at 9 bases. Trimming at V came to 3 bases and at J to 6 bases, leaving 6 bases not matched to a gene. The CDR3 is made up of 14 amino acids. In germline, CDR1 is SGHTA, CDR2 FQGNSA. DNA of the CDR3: TGTGCCAGCAGCTTTGGCGGGGGGGTGCGCGAGCAGTACTTC. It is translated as CASSFGGGVREQYF.

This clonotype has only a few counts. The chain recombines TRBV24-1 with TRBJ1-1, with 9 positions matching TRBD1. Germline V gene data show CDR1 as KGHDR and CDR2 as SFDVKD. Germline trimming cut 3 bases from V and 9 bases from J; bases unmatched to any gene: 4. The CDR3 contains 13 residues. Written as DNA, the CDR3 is TGTGCCACCAGTGATAACAGGGGGCTTCAAGCTTTCTTT. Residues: CATSDNRGLQAFF.

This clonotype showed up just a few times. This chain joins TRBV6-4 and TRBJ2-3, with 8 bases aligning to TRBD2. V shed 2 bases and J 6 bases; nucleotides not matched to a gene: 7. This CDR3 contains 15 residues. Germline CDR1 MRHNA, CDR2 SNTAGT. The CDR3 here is CASSDGPAGADTQYF. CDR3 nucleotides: TGTGCCAGCAGTGACGGTCCAGCGGGGGCGGATACGCAGTATTTT.

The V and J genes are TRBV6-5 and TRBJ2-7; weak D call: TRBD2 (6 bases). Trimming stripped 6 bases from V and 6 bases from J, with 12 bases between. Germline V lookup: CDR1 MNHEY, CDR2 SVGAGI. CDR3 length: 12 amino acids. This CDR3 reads CASSYRESEQYF. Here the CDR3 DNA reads TGTGCCAGCAGCTACCGGGAGTCCGAGCAGTACTTC.

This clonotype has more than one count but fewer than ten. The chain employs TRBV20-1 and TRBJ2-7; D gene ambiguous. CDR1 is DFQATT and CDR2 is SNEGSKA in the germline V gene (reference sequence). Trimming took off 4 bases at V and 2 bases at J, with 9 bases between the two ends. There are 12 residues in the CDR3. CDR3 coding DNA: TGCAGTGCTAATGTGGGGACCTACGAGCAGTACGTC. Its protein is CSANVGTYEQYV.

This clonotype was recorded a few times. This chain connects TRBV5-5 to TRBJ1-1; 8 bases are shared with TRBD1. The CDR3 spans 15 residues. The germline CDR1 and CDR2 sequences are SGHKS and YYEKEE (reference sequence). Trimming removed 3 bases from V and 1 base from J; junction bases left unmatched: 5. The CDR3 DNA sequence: TGTGCCAGCAGCTCCACCGGGACAGGGAACACTGAAGCTTTCTTT. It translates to CASSSTGTGNTEAFF.

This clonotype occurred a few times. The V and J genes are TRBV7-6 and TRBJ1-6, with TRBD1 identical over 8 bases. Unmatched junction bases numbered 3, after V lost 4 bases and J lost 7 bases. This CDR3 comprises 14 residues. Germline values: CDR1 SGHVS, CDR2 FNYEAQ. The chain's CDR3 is CASSSRDRNSPLHF. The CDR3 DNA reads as TGTGCCAGCAGCTCCAGGGACAGGAATTCACCCCTCCACTTT.

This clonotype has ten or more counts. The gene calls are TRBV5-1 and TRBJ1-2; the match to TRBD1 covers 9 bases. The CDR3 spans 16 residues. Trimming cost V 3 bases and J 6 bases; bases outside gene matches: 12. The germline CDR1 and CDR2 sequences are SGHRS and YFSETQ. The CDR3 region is CASSSRTGEIANGYTF. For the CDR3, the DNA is TGCGCCAGCAGCTCACGGACAGGGGAAATCGCCAATGGCTACACCTTC.

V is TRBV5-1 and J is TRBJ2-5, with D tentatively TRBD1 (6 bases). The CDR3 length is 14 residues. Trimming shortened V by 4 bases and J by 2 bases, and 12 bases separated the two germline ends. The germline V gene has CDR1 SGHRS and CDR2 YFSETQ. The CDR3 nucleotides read TGCGCCAGCAGCCTCAACACAGGGCAAGAGACCCAGTACTTC. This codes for CASSLNTGQETQYF. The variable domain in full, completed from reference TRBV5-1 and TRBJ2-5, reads KAGVTQTPRYLIKTRGQQVTLSCSPISGHRSVSWYQQTPGQGLQFLFEYFSETQRNKGNFPGRFSGRQFSNSRSEMNVSTLELGDSALYLCASSLNTGQETQYFGPGTRLLVL.

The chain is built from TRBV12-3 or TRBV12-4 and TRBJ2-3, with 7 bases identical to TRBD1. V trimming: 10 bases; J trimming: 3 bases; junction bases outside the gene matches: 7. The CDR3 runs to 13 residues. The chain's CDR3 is CATQKGATDTQYF. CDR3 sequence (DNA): TGTGCCACCCAGAAGGGGGCAACAGATACGCAGTATTTT.